These T cell receptor beta chains were read from a single sample in a study of shared clonotypes between healthy human individuals. Assay: immunoSEQ multiplex PCR; the TCRdb copy retains only in-frame clones and omits some. The sample holds fewer than 500,000 clones; over 60% are singletons and the top ten take about 12%. The sequenced sample was PBMCs. All receptors come from a woman between 40 and 55 years old in good health. Some clones in this sample may be carry-over from other donors' samples. The CDR3 runs from the conserved cysteine through the conserved F or W. Fields, in order: D gene, clone size, J gene, V gene, CDR3 protein, CDR3 DNA. A D gene is named only where the DNA matches it firmly. Rows may omit the clone size; those that give it use once, few, many or a size class.

D: TRBD1
size: NA
J: TRBJ1-2
V: TRBV5-4
CDR3: CASSLASAGGVYGYTF
DNA: TGTGCCAGCAGCTTGGCCTCGGCAGGGGGCGTCTATGGCTACACCTTC

D: NA
size: NA
J: TRBJ1-1
V: TRBV5-4
CDR3: CASSLGQQNTEAFF
DNA: TGTGCCAGCAGCTTGGGTCAGCAGAACACTGAAGCTTTCTTT

D: TRBD2
size: NA
J: TRBJ2-1
V: TRBV28
CDR3: CASSTIAGGTNEQFF
DNA: TGTGCCAGCAGTACTATAGCGGGAGGCACCAATGAGCAGTTCTTC

D: TRBD1
size: NA
J: TRBJ2-7
V: TRBV18
CDR3: CASSGTGGLAGSPREQYF
DNA: TGTGCCAGCTCCGGGACAGGGGGCTTAGCGGGTTCCCCAAGGGAGCAGTACTTC

D: TRBD2
size: NA
J: TRBJ2-1
V: TRBV10-3
CDR3: CAISESPGLAGATDEQFF
DNA: TGTGCCATCAGTGAGTCGCCGGGACTAGCGGGAGCGACCGATGAGCAGTTCTTC

D: NA
size: NA
J: TRBJ1-5
V: TRBV19
CDR3: CASSIEHQEEPQHF
DNA: TGTGCCAGTAGTATAGAACATCAGGAAGAGCCCCAGCATTTT

D: TRBD1
size: NA
J: TRBJ2-7
V: TRBV27
CDR3: CASRDRGWGETYEQYF
DNA: TGTGCCAGCAGGGACAGGGGGTGGGGGGAAACCTACGAGCAGTACTTC

D: TRBD2
size: NA
J: TRBJ2-1
V: TRBV5-1
CDR3: CASSSTTSGEQFF
DNA: TGCGCCAGCAGCTCCACCACTAGCGGTGAGCAGTTCTTC

D: NA
size: NA
J: TRBJ1-2
V: TRBV27
CDR3: CASSLTANYGYTF
DNA: TGTGCCAGCAGTTTAACGGCCAACTATGGCTACACCTTC

D: TRBD1
size: NA
J: TRBJ1-1
V: TRBV28
CDR3: CASSRDRGTVNTEAFF
DNA: TGTGCCAGCAGTCGGGACAGGGGGACCGTGAACACTGAAGCTTTCTTT

D: TRBD2
size: NA
J: TRBJ2-7
V: TRBV2
CDR3: CASQQSLAGDIYEQYF
DNA: TGTGCCAGCCAACAGTCACTAGCGGGAGACATTTACGAGCAGTACTTC

D: NA
size: NA
J: TRBJ2-5
V: TRBV28
CDR3: CASSRGLSETQYF
DNA: TGTGCCAGCAGTAGGGGACTTTCAGAGACCCAGTACTTC

D: NA
size: few
J: TRBJ2-5
V: TRBV29-1
CDR3: CSVSTDSNLYF
DNA: TGCAGCGTGTCAACGGACAGCAATTTGTACTTC

D: TRBD2
size: NA
J: TRBJ2-4
V: TRBV6-5
CDR3: CASRPLAGGENIQYF
DNA: TGTGCCAGCAGACCACTAGCGGGAGGGGAAAACATTCAGTACTTC

D: TRBD2
size: NA
J: TRBJ2-5
V: TRBV9
CDR3: CASSPGVAGGQETQYF
DNA: TGTGCCAGCAGCCCCGGGGTAGCGGGAGGACAAGAGACCCAGTACTTC

D: TRBD2
size: NA
J: TRBJ2-7
V: TRBV27
CDR3: CASSLSPDPYGPSGRPHEQYF
DNA: TGTGCCAGCAGTTTATCGCCCGACCCCTACGGCCCTAGCGGGAGGCCCCACGAGCAGTACTTC

D: NA
size: few
J: TRBJ2-2
V: TRBV6-1
CDR3: CAIQGPVNTGELFF
DNA: TGTGCCATACAGGGACCTGTGAACACCGGGGAGCTGTTTTTT

D: NA
size: NA
J: TRBJ2-2
V: TRBV29-1
CDR3: CSAGRGGELFF
DNA: TGCAGCGCAGGGAGAGGCGGGGAGCTGTTTTTT

D: NA
size: NA
J: TRBJ2-7
V: TRBV5-6
CDR3: CASSFRGGYEQYF
DNA: TGTGCCAGCAGCTTCAGGGGGGGATACGAGCAGTACTTC

D: TRBD1
size: few
J: TRBJ2-7
V: TRBV9
CDR3: CASSVQGAGSEQYF
DNA: TGTGCCAGCAGCGTACAGGGGGCAGGGTCCGAGCAGTACTTC

D: TRBD2
size: NA
J: TRBJ2-1
V: TRBV28
CDR3: CASSSTSGVNEQFF
DNA: TGTGCCAGCAGTTCGACAAGCGGGGTCAATGAGCAGTTCTTC

D: NA
size: NA
J: TRBJ1-2
V: TRBV7-2
CDR3: CASSLAGARVAVYGYTF
DNA: TGTGCCAGCAGCTTAGCAGGGGCCAGGGTGGCGGTCTATGGCTACACCTTC

D: NA
size: NA
J: TRBJ2-7
V: TRBV5-1
CDR3: CASSLGSTYEQYF
DNA: TGCGCCAGCAGCTTGGGCAGCACCTACGAGCAGTACTTC

D: TRBD2
size: NA
J: TRBJ2-7
V: TRBV27
CDR3: CASSPESGRLAYEQYF
DNA: TGTGCCAGCAGTCCCGAAAGCGGGAGGTTAGCCTACGAGCAGTACTTC

D: NA
size: few
J: TRBJ1-1
V: TRBV10-1
CDR3: CASSRDPGTEAFF
DNA: TGCGCCAGCAGTAGGGATCCTGGCACTGAAGCTTTCTTT

D: NA
size: NA
J: TRBJ2-3
V: TRBV28
CDR3: CASSQIGRNTQYF
DNA: TGTGCCAGCAGCCAAATCGGACGAAATACGCAGTATTTT

D: TRBD1
size: NA
J: TRBJ1-2
V: TRBV5-6
CDR3: CASNSGGQVGYGYTF
DNA: TGTGCCAGCAACTCAGGGGGACAGGTCGGCTATGGCTACACCTTC

D: TRBD1
size: once
J: TRBJ1-5
V: TRBV7-2
CDR3: CASSLGARGYQPQHF
DNA: TGTGCCAGCAGCTTAGGGGCCAGGGGGTACCAGCCCCAGCATTTT

D: NA
size: NA
J: TRBJ1-2
V: TRBV10-1
CDR3: CASSESRAETNYGYTF
DNA: TGCGCCAGCAGTGAGTCGCGGGCAGAAACTAACTATGGCTACACCTTC

D: NA
size: NA
J: TRBJ1-4
V: TRBV7-2
CDR3: CASSLSRNNEKLFF
DNA: TGTGCCAGCAGCTTAAGCCGTAATAATGAAAAACTGTTTTTT

D: TRBD2
size: NA
J: TRBJ2-1
V: TRBV6-1
CDR3: CASIPGLAGNEQFF
DNA: TGTGCCAGCATCCCGGGACTAGCGGGCAATGAGCAGTTCTTC

D: NA
size: NA
J: TRBJ1-2
V: TRBV6-5
CDR3: CASSYGHGYTF
DNA: TGTGCCAGCAGTTACGGACATGGCTACACCTTC

D: TRBD1
size: many
J: TRBJ2-5
V: TRBV5-4
CDR3: CASSLPGTGEETQYF
DNA: TGTGCCAGCAGCTTGCCAGGGACAGGGGAAGAGACCCAGTACTTC

D: NA
size: NA
J: TRBJ1-4
V: TRBV5-5
CDR3: CASSLSTGRTTNEKLFF
DNA: TGTGCCAGCAGCTTGAGTACCGGGCGGACAACTAATGAAAAACTGTTTTTT

D: NA
size: NA
J: TRBJ1-4
V: TRBV28
CDR3: CSSRRAGEKLFF
DNA: TGTTCCAGTCGGAGGGCGGGCGAAAAACTGTTTTTT

D: NA
size: NA
J: TRBJ1-2
V: TRBV6-5
CDR3: CASSYGGGLNYGYTF
DNA: TGTGCCAGCAGTTACGGCGGAGGGTTGAACTATGGCTACACCTTC

D: NA
size: NA
J: TRBJ2-1
V: TRBV9
CDR3: CASSVGDYNEQFF
DNA: TGTGCCAGCAGCGTAGGGGACTACAATGAGCAGTTCTTC

D: TRBD2
size: NA
J: TRBJ2-5
V: TRBV5-8
CDR3: CASSRGLASEETQYF
DNA: TGTGCCAGCAGCCGGGGACTAGCTTCAGAAGAGACCCAGTACTTC

D: NA
size: NA
J: TRBJ2-2
V: TRBV2
CDR3: CASSGEGPGELFF
DNA: TGTGCCAGCAGTGGAGAAGGTCCCGGGGAGCTGTTTTTT

D: TRBD1
size: once
J: TRBJ1-2
V: TRBV5-6
CDR3: CASSLAGGAYGYTF
DNA: TGTGCCAGCAGCTTGGCAGGGGGCGCTTATGGCTACACCTTC

D: NA
size: NA
J: TRBJ1-2
V: TRBV6-1
CDR3: CASSEVEAASGYTF
DNA: TGTGCCAGCAGTGAAGTGGAGGCAGCGAGTGGCTACACCTTC

D: NA
size: NA
J: TRBJ2-2
V: TRBV28
CDR3: CAILGANTGELFF
DNA: TGTGCCATCTTGGGCGCGAACACCGGGGAGCTGTTTTTT

D: NA
size: NA
J: TRBJ1-2
V: TRBV20-1
CDR3: CSARELGYTF
DNA: TGCAGTGCTAGAGAATTAGGCTACACCTTC

D: TRBD1
size: NA
J: TRBJ1-5
V: TRBV28
CDR3: CASSLPGQGDQPQHF
DNA: TGTGCCAGCAGTTTACCGGGACAGGGAGATCAGCCCCAGCATTTT

D: TRBD2
size: NA
J: TRBJ2-1
V: TRBV27
CDR3: CASSPSSGRPYNEQFF
DNA: TGTGCCAGCAGTCCGTCTAGCGGGAGACCCTACAATGAGCAGTTCTTC

D: NA
size: NA
J: TRBJ2-1
V: TRBV7-8
CDR3: CASSRSGTSYNEQFF
DNA: TGTGCCAGCAGCCGTAGCGGAACCTCCTACAATGAGCAGTTCTTC

D: TRBD1
size: NA
J: TRBJ2-1
V: TRBV18
CDR3: CASAGQDPYNEQFF
DNA: TGTGCCAGCGCAGGACAGGATCCCTACAATGAGCAGTTCTTC

D: TRBD2
size: NA
J: TRBJ2-7
V: TRBV11-2
CDR3: CASSSTSASYEQYF
DNA: TGTGCCAGCAGCTCGACTAGCGCCTCCTACGAGCAGTACTTC

D: TRBD2
size: NA
J: TRBJ2-7
V: TRBV28
CDR3: CASTIGRDYEQYF
DNA: TGTGCCAGCACCATAGGGAGGGACTACGAGCAGTACTTC

D: NA
size: NA
J: TRBJ1-2
V: TRBV19
CDR3: CASSPTGENYGYTF
DNA: TGTGCCAGTAGTCCGACGGGGGAGAACTATGGCTACACCTTC

D: TRBD2
size: NA
J: TRBJ2-5
V: TRBV7-3
CDR3: CASSSPGLIQETQYF
DNA: TGTGCCAGCAGCTCCCCGGGACTAATCCAAGAGACCCAGTACTTC

D: TRBD2
size: NA
J: TRBJ2-1
V: TRBV9
CDR3: CASSAGTSGYNEQFF
DNA: TGTGCCAGCAGCGCCGGGACTAGCGGCTACAATGAGCAGTTCTTC

D: NA
size: NA
J: TRBJ2-1
V: TRBV4-1
CDR3: CASSHGPASSSYNEQFF
DNA: TGCGCCAGCAGCCACGGACCGGCGTCGAGCTCCTACAATGAGCAGTTCTTC

D: NA
size: NA
J: TRBJ1-1
V: TRBV7-2
CDR3: CASSLIQGRNTEAFF
DNA: TGTGCCAGCAGCTTAATTCAGGGGCGGAACACTGAAGCTTTCTTT

D: TRBD1
size: NA
J: TRBJ2-5
V: TRBV28
CDR3: CASSPGTGKTQYF
DNA: TGTGCCAGCAGTCCCGGGACAGGGAAAACCCAGTACTTC

D: NA
size: NA
J: TRBJ2-3
V: TRBV11-2
CDR3: CASSLAGAHTDTQYF
DNA: TGTGCCAGCAGCTTAGCGGGGGCGCACACAGATACGCAGTATTTT

D: NA
size: few
J: TRBJ2-1
V: TRBV7-9
CDR3: CASSTSTGVYNEQFF
DNA: TGTGCCAGCAGTACTTCTACGGGAGTTTACAATGAGCAGTTCTTC

D: NA
size: NA
J: TRBJ1-2
V: TRBV27
CDR3: CASSPYRGGDYGYTF
DNA: TGTGCCAGCAGTCCGTATAGGGGCGGTGACTATGGCTACACCTTC